Below, 20 T cell receptor beta chains from the same sample are listed, as sequenced in a study of T cells in Graves' hyperthyroidism and ophthalmopathy. From RNA transcripts, TCR beta CDR3 regions were amplified. First-round RT-PCR of the TCR CDR3 relied on the HTBI primer set. One entry per CDR3 protein, called by TCRdb with MiXCR from the multiplex PCR reads. The sample holds hundreds of thousands of distinct CDR3 sequences, 14% seen once. The sample comprised blood. These receptor sequences come from a woman aged 18 to 35 with Graves' hyperthyroidism.

This clonotype was counted between two and nine times. V gene TRBV4-3 combines with J gene TRBJ2-7; D unresolved. Germline V lookup: CDR1 LGHNA, CDR2 YSLEER. This CDR3 region has 14 residues. Trimming took 1 base from V and 6 from J, leaving 13 bases between them. Here the CDR3 reads CASSQALFIGEQYF. The CDR3 region has the DNA TGCGCCAGCAGCCAAGCCTTGTTCATCGGCGAGCAGTACTTC.

This clonotype was observed at least ten times. The chain is built from TRBV7-3 and TRBJ2-2; 15 positions match TRBD2. The CDR3 length is 18 residues. The V segment lost 1 base and the J segment 6 bases; nucleotides outside the gene matches: 6. Germline loops: CDR1 SGHTA, CDR2 FQGTGA. The CDR3 nucleotides are TGTGCCAGCAGCTTAAAGGGACTAGCGGGAGGAAAGGCCGGGGAGCTGTTTTTT. Amino acid sequence: CASSLKGLAGGKAGELFF.

The table lists this clonotype with a few counts. A much larger clone lies one base from this, so it may be a read error. The chain is built from TRBV10-2 and TRBJ1-3; D gene unclear. The V end was cut by 0 bases, the J end by 5 bases, with 11 bases between. Germline assignment: CDR1 WSHSY and CDR2 SAAADI. This CDR3 has 15 residues. This CDR3 is CASSESSRRRNTIYF. The CDR3 bases are TGCGCCAGCAGTGAGTCTAGCAGAAGAAGAAACACCATATATTTT.

This clonotype was observed at least ten times. The chain employs TRBV30 and TRBJ1-2; no reliable D call. The CDR3 is made up of 13 amino acids. Germline CDR1 reads GTSNPN; CDR2 reads SVGIG (reference sequence). Trimming took 3 bases from V and 7 from J, leaving 15 bases between them. CDR3 DNA: TGTGCCTGGAGGGCGGACCACGTCCTTGGCTACACCTTC. Translating gives CAWRADHVLGYTF.

The chain uses TRBV15 and TRBJ1-1, with a possible D match to TRBD1 (5 bases). The germline CDR1 and CDR2 sequences are LNHNV and YYDKDF (reference sequence). Trimming removed 1 base from V and 6 bases from J, with 24 bases in between. This CDR3 is 18 amino acids long. CDR3 nucleotides: TGTGCCACCAGCAGAGGAAGGATAACCACGGGGGGATTCTCTGAAGCTTTCTTT. It specifies CATSRGRITTGGFSEAFF.

CDR3 DNA: TGTGCCAGCAGTTTCCACCGGACACGCCAAGAGACCCAGTACTTC. It is translated as CASSFHRTRQETQYF. V usage is TRBV6-2 or TRBV6-3 and J usage is TRBJ2-5; a weak D match, TRBD1 (5 bases). The germline gives CDR1 MNHEY, CDR2 SVGEGT. CDR3 length: 15 residues. Trimming pared 4 bases from V and 1 base from J, leaving 13 bases between.

This clonotype was picked up many times. The rearrangement uses TRBV6-2 or TRBV6-3 and TRBJ2-7, with 8 bases fitting TRBD1. This CDR3 comprises 15 residues. V shed 6 bases, J shed 3 bases, and the junction held 10 bases outside the gene matches. Germline values: CDR1 MNHEY, CDR2 SVGEGT. CDR3 coding DNA: TGTGCCAGCAGCCCGGGACAGGTCGGAATCTACGAGCAGTACTTC. Protein product: CASSPGQVGIYEQYF.

This clonotype showed up many times. The gene calls are TRBV18 and TRBJ2-5; no clear D. Between the trimmed V and J ends, which lost 2 bases and 1 base, there was a span of 11 bases. This CDR3 region has 15 residues. Germline V lookup: CDR1 KGHSH, CDR2 LQKENI. The chain's CDR3 is CASSPSTQAQETQYF. In DNA form, the CDR3 reads TGTGCCAGCTCACCATCCACGCAGGCCCAAGAGACCCAGTACTTC.

At least ten counts were recorded for this clonotype. The genes are TRBV2 and TRBJ2-4; TRBD1 is a possible D gene (6 bases). V was trimmed by 4 bases and J by 1 base, leaving 8 bases between them. The germline gives CDR1 SNHLY, CDR2 FYNNEI. This CDR3 region has 14 residues. The CDR3 region is CASSGQGAKNIQYF. The CDR3 DNA sequence: TGTGCCAGCAGTGGGCAGGGGGCCAAAAACATTCAGTACTTC.

This clonotype was detected ten times or more. The chain combines TRBV6-2 or TRBV6-3 with TRBJ1-2, with TRBD1 as a possible D gene (5 bases). Germline V gene sequence: CDR1 MNHEY, CDR2 SVGEGT. This CDR3 region has 13 residues. Trimming took 6 bases from V and 4 from J, leaving 12 bases between them. The CDR3 nucleotides are TGTGCCAGCAGGCCGACAGCCTCCTATGGCTACACCTTC. Translation: CASRPTASYGYTF.

This clonotype came up many times. For the CDR3, the DNA is TGTGCCAGCAGCCTGGGACTACAAACCTACGAGCAGTACTTC. The encoded protein is CASSLGLQTYEQYF. V is TRBV7-2 and J is TRBJ2-7; 7 positions match TRBD2. The CDR3 totals 14 residues. V shed 5 bases, J shed 2 bases, and the junction held 6 bases outside the gene matches. Germline CDR1 and CDR2: SGHTA and FQGNSA.

This chain links TRBV20-1 with TRBJ2-2; D unclear. This CDR3 spans 15 amino acids. The V gene's germline CDR1 is DFQATT and CDR2 SNEGSKA (reference sequence). With 3 bases removed from V and 2 bases from J, the gap between germline ends came to 13 bases. The CDR3 is CSASPTSINTGELFF. The CDR3 DNA is TGCAGTGCTAGTCCGACATCGATTAACACCGGGGAGCTGTTTTTT.

This clonotype was observed at least ten times. This chain joins TRBV5-6 and TRBJ1-1; D is uncertain. This CDR3 has 15 amino acids. CDR1 is SGHDT, CDR2 YYEEEE, per germline. V lost 1 base, J lost 3 bases, and 13 bases lay in between. This chain's CDR3 is CASSLMGRTDTEAFF. CDR3 sequence (DNA): TGTGCCAGCAGCTTGATGGGCAGGACGGACACTGAAGCTTTCTTT.

This clonotype was observed a handful of times. The CDR3 DNA sequence: TGTGCCAGCAGCTTAGACGTGAACACAGATACGCAGTATTTT. Its protein is CASSLDVNTDTQYF. The genes are TRBV7-3 and TRBJ2-3; no firm D call. This CDR3 is 14 amino acids long. Germline loops: CDR1 SGHTA, CDR2 FQGTGA. Deletions cut 2 bases from V and 2 bases from J, with 8 bases between.

This clonotype was seen only a few times. The V gene is TRBV7-9, the J gene TRBJ2-3; D possibly corresponds to TRBD2 (6 bases). The CDR3 runs to 18 residues. V was pared by 2 bases and J by 4 bases, with 22 bases between. Germline lookup yields CDR1 SEHNR and CDR2 FQNEAQ (reference sequence). Here the CDR3 DNA reads TGTGCCAGCAGCTTAAGACGGCTCGCGGGACGGGCGTCAGATACGCAGTATTTT. Its translation is CASSLRRLAGRASDTQYF. The variable domain in full, completed from reference TRBV7-9 and TRBJ2-3, reads DTGVSQNPRHKITKRGQNVTFRCDPISEHNRLYWYRQTLGQGPEFLTYFQNEAQLEKSRLLSDRFSAERPKGSFSTLEIQRTEQGDSAMYLCASSLRRLAGRASDTQYFGPGTRLTVL.

This clonotype was detected only a few times. V is TRBV7-9 and J is TRBJ2-1; a weak D match, TRBD2 (5 bases). Germline V gene data show CDR1 as SEHNR and CDR2 as FQNEAQ (reference sequence). The CDR3 is made up of 17 amino acids. Deletions cut 7 bases from V and 1 base from J, with 20 bases between. The CDR3 nucleotides are TGTGCCAGCATCACTAGTCCAATGAGGGTTTCCTACAATGAGCAGTTCTTC. Translation gives CASITSPMRVSYNEQFF.

The gene calls are TRBV13 and TRBJ2-2; maybe TRBD2 (6 bases). Trimming took 3 bases from V and 5 from J, leaving 16 bases between them. Germline-derived CDR1 and CDR2 are PRHDT and FYEKMQ (reference sequence). This CDR3 contains 16 residues. The CDR3 DNA reads as TGTGCCAGCAGCTTTACCCCGGGAGTTGTGACCGGGGAGCTGTTTTTT. As protein: CASSFTPGVVTGELFF.

This clonotype was seen a handful of times. An end of the junction does not agree with germline; a read error may underlie this. This chain joins TRBV10-3 and TRBJ2-7; 8 nucleotides match TRBD2. The CDR3 spans 15 residues. Germline-derived CDR1 and CDR2 are ENHRY and SYGVKD. In DNA form, the CDR3 reads TGTACCATCAGTGAGGGTCGGGGGGGTCCCTACGAGCAGTACTTC. Residues: CTISEGRGGPYEQYF.

In its sample, this clonotype was seen many times. This sequence joins TRBV5-1 and TRBJ1-1; no reliable D call. Trimming cost V 0 bases and J 6 bases, with 9 bases left between them. The length of the CDR3 is 13 residues. From germline, CDR1 is SGHRS and CDR2 YFSETQ. The chain's CDR3 is CASSLVGLSEAFF. CDR3 sequence (DNA): TGCGCCAGCAGCTTGGTCGGTTTGTCTGAAGCTTTCTTT.

This clonotype was seen many times. The chain links TRBV2 to TRBJ2-5; D unclear. CDR1 SNHLY and CDR2 FYNNEI come from the germline V gene. This CDR3 comprises 17 residues. V lost 2 bases and J lost 2, with 18 bases in between. CDR3 in DNA: TGTGCCAGCAGTGAATTTCAGGCGTACTCAGTGCAAGAGACCCAGTACTTC. Protein sequence: CASSEFQAYSVQETQYF.